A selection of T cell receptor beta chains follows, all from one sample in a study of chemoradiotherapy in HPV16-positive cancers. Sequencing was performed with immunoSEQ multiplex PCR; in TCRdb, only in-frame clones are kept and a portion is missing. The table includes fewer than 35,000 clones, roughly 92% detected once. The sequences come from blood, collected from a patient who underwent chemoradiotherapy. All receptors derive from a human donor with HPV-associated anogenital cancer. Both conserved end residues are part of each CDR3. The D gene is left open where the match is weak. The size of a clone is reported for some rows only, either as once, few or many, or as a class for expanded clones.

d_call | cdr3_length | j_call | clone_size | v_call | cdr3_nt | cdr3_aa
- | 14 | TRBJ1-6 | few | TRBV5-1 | TGCGCCAGCAGCCCGGGAGAACCTGATTCACCCCTCCACTTT | CASSPGEPDSPLHF
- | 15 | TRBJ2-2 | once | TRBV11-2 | TGTGCCAGCAGCTTGGGCCTGGGCAAGACCGGGGAGCTGTTTTTT | CASSLGLGKTGELFF
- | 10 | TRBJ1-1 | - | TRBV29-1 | TGCAGCGCAGACAACACTGAAGCTTTCTTT | CSADNTEAFF
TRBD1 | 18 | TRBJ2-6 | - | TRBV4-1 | TGCGCCAGCAGCCAAGGGGGACAGACACTCCTCTGGGCCAACGTCCTGACTTTC | CASSQGGQTLLWANVLTF
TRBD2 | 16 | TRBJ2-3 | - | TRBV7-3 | TGTGCCAGCAGCCCACGGGAGGGGTTAGCGGGAGATACGCAGTATTTT | CASSPREGLAGDTQYF
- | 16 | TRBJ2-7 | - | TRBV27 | TGTGCCAGCAGTCCCGGGGGCAGAGGGGGATCCTACGAGCAGTACTTC | CASSPGGRGGSYEQYF
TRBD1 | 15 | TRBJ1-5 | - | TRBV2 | TGTGCCAGCAGATCCGGGACAGGTAGAAATCAGCCCCAGCATTTT | CASRSGTGRNQPQHF
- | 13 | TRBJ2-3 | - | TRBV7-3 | TGTGCCAGCAGCTTGATACAGGGAGATACGCAGTATTTT | CASSLIQGDTQYF
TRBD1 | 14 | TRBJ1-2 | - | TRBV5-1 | TGCGCCAGCAGCGGGACAGCTTCTAACTATGGCTACACCTTC | CASSGTASNYGYTF
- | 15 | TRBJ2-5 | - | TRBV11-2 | TGTGCCAGCAGCTTCCCGGGTGCGACCCAAGAGACCCAGTACTTC | CASSFPGATQETQYF
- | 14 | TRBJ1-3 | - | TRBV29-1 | TGCAGCGTCGGTACAGGGAGCTCTGGAAACACCATATATTTT | CSVGTGSSGNTIYF
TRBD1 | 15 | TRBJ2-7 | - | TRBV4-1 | TGCGCCAGCAGCCAGCCGGGACAGGGCTCCTACGAGCAGTACTTC | CASSQPGQGSYEQYF
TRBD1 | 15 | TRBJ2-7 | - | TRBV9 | TGTGCCAGCAGCGAGGGACAGGACCCCTCCTACGAGCAGTACTTC | CASSEGQDPSYEQYF
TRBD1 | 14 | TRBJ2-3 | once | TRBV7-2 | TGTGCCAGCAGCGCCCAGGGGGCGACAGATACGCAGTATTTT | CASSAQGATDTQYF
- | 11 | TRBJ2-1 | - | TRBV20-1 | TGCAGTGGGGACCCTTACAATGAGCAGTTCTTC | CSGDPYNEQFF
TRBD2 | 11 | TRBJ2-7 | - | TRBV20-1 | TGCAGTGCGGACCTAGCGGGGGAGCAGTACTTC | CSADLAGEQYF
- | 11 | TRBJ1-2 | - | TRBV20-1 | TGCAGTAGGCAGAGTGCCTATGGCTACACCTTC | CSRQSAYGYTF
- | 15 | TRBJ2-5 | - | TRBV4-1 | TGCGCCAGCAGCCAAGATGAGAGGTTCTGGGAGACCCAGTACTTC | CASSQDERFWETQYF
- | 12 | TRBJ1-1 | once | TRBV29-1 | TGCAGCGTTGAAGGCAGGGCAGTTGAAGCTTTCTTT | CSVEGRAVEAFF
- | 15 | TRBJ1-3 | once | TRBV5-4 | TGTGCCAGCAGCCGCCCGGGATGGAACGGAAACACCATATATTTT | CASSRPGWNGNTIYF
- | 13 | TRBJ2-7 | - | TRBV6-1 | TGTGCCAGCAGTGAAGAGAGTACCTACGAGCAGTACTTC | CASSEESTYEQYF
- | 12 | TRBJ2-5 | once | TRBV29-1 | TGCAGCGTTGGGGAGGAAGGGGGAACCCAGTACTTC | CSVGEEGGTQYF
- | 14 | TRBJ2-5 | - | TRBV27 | TGTGCCAGCAGTTTCCGAGGGATTTGGGAGACCCAGTACTTC | CASSFRGIWETQYF
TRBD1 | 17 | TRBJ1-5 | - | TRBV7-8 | TGTGCCAGCAGCTCAGGACAGGGCCCCTTTAGCAATCAGCCCCAGCATTTT | CASSSGQGPFSNQPQHF
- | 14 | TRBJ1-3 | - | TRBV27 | TGTGCCAGCAGTTTAAGAAGCTCTGGAAACACCATATATTTT | CASSLRSSGNTIYF
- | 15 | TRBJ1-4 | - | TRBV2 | TGTGCCAGCCTCGAGATCTTTTCAACTAATGAAAAACTGTTTTTT | CASLEIFSTNEKLFF
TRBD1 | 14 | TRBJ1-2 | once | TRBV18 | TGTGCCAGCTCACCTTACCGGGACAGGGAAGGTTACACCTTC | CASSPYRDREGYTF
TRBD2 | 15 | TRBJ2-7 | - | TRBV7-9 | TGTGCCAGCACCACTATAGCGGGAGGGCCGTCCGAGCAGTACTTC | CASTTIAGGPSEQYF
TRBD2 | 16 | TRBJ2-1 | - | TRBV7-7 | TGTGCTAGCAGCTCGGGGACTAGCGGGATCTACAATGAGCAGTTCTTC | CASSSGTSGIYNEQFF